This TCR beta chain was obtained from a study of shared clonotypes between healthy human individuals. Study findings and constraints: It was the non-shared clonotypes that had lower generation probabilities than clonotypes shared by all four donors.

On this clone: As yet, its antigen is unknown.

Deep level was the assay's run setting. Assay used: immunoSEQ multiplex PCR; TCRdb lists only in-frame clones, some missing. The table shows a few million clones, with over 85% occurring only once. Trimming took off 4 bases at V and 7 bases at J, with 29 bases between the two ends. The CDR3 is 19 residues long. The germline V gene encodes CDR1 MDHEN and CDR2 SYDVKM. This chain connects TRBV28 to TRBJ2-1, with D tentatively TRBD2 (6 bases). Sequencing used naive CD4+ T cells from PBMCs. Subset in this sample: CD45RA+ positively selected. This TCR derives from a man aged 18 to 29 in good health. Some clones in this sample may be carry-over from other donors' samples. The CDR3, as DNA: TGTGCCAGCAGTTCCCCCGGGACGGGGGTTGTTTGGTTAGGGAATGAGCAGTTCTTC. Translated, it gives CASSSPGTGVVWLGNEQFF.